This TCR beta chain emerged from a study of blood T cell repertoires in COVID-19 (dated by TCRdb to the early 2020s). Looking at the study overall: Samples covering the acute and convalescent phases of COVID-19 were provided by collaborators in the United States, Italy and Spain. The prospective study material was composed of cDNA or gDNA derived from T cells, B-cell-depleted T cells, or PBMCs. The dataset comprised deeply sampled blood TCRbeta repertoires from subjects exposed to, actively infected with, or recovered from COVID-19. The repertoires were released in a freely available public database meant as a resource for research on the immune response to SARS-CoV-2. The samples were drawn from two sources: the first 160 participants of the ongoing ImmuneRACE study, and fewer than 1,500 subjects contributed by 6 global collaborators. Sample metadata almost always included a de-identified subject ID, COVID-19 status, age in years and sex. HLA class I and class II types, where available, came from metadata supplied by the sample provider rather than from assay-based typing. Overall study outcomes, separate from this receptor: The quantity of clinical and demographic metadata differed by source and by participant and was supplied without curation.

One collaborating source in Seattle enrolled patients while the patients were actively infected and followed the patients over time throughout the course of disease. Collaborating institutions collected whole blood in K2EDTA tubes following their own protocols. For TCRbeta analysis, collaborator samples were shipped as frozen whole blood, as isolated PBMCs, or as DNA extracted from either sample type. TCRbeta CDR3 regions were amplified from genomic DNA using the immunoSEQ Assay, a bias-controlled multiplex PCR. In the authors' own workflow: Within the assay, amplification of reference gene primers was used to estimate how many nucleated cells each sample contained. To quantify the absolute abundance of each unique TCRbeta CDR3 rearrangement, sequence reads were collapsed and filtered. For each sample, productive Simpson clonality was calculated as the square root of Simpson's diversity index over productive rearrangements. TCRdb took this table from immuneACCESS and kept in-frame rearrangements with V and J called. Such tables lack part of the clones; where checked against another copy, unresolved V genes explain under half of the gap, and the rest is unexplained. That table furnishes V, J and clone size, whereas the DNA furnished D and trimming. Recorded for this sample are 120,000 or so clones; over 75% of them occurred a single time. Of the sample, about a sixth falls within the top ten clones.

A single count supports this clone. Its antigen has not been determined. Nothing much larger sits one base from this clone, and base qualities are not available. V is shortened by 2 bases, J by 3 bases, and the region joining them spans 7 bases. Reading from cysteine to phenylalanine, the CDR3 counts 13 amino acids. Just the 39-base CDR3 DNA is kept, in frame starting at base 1. Sequencing was done on a sample of peripheral blood. The chain is assembled from TRBV12-3 or TRBV12-4 and TRBJ1-2; possibly the D gene is TRBD1, per 5 matching bases. The receptor's source is a man aged 30-40 years with COVID-19, enrolled during active disease. The base sequence is TGTGCCAGCAGTTTACAGGGTTACTATGGCTACACCTTC. Its coded protein is CASSLQGYYGYTF.